The rows below give T cell receptor beta chains drawn from one sample of a study of cytomegalovirus exposure and HLA in healthy donors. The data were produced by immunoSEQ multiplex PCR, yet TCRdb's version contains in-frame clones alone and is incomplete. The sample shows tens of thousands of clones, approximately 90% of them seen only once. The specimen sequenced was PBMCs. These receptor sequences come from a man aged 18 to 30 in good health and CMV-seronegative. Each CDR3 is given with its conserved first and last residue. The D gene is left open where the match is weak. Clone size is not always given. Where it is, it says once, few, many or a class for expanded clones.

J: TRBJ2-7
V: TRBV5-6
D: TRBD1
size: .
DNA: TGTGCCAGCAGCCCTGGGCAGGGGGCAACGTACGAGCAGTACTTC
CDR3: CASSPGQGATYEQYF

J: TRBJ2-4
V: TRBV27
D: .
size: .
DNA: TGTGCCAGCAGTTTAGGCCAGGGGTTGGACATTCAGTACTTC
CDR3: CASSLGQGLDIQYF

J: TRBJ2-1
V: TRBV19
D: .
size: .
DNA: TGTGCCAGTAGTATTCAGGGCAGCTATGAGCAGTTCTTC
CDR3: CASSIQGSYEQFF

J: TRBJ2-1
V: TRBV4-3
D: .
size: .
DNA: TGCGCCAGCAGTCAGAAACTAGTCATGAATGAGCAGTTCTTC
CDR3: CASSQKLVMNEQFF

J: TRBJ2-7
V: TRBV27
D: .
size: .
DNA: TGTGCCAGCAGTTTCTCGTCCACAACCTACGAGCAGTACTTC
CDR3: CASSFSSTTYEQYF

J: TRBJ2-3
V: TRBV2
D: .
size: .
DNA: TGTGCCAGCAGTGGGGGCTGGAAATCCACAGATACGCAGTATTTT
CDR3: CASSGGWKSTDTQYF

J: TRBJ2-1
V: TRBV19
D: .
size: .
DNA: TGTGCCAGTAGTATAGAACTAGGAGGGGCGGGTGAGCAGTTCTTC
CDR3: CASSIELGGAGEQFF

J: TRBJ2-3
V: TRBV9
D: TRBD2
size: .
DNA: TGTGCCAGCAGCGTAGCTCGAACGGGAGGACCCACAGATACGCAGTATTTT
CDR3: CASSVARTGGPTDTQYF

J: TRBJ2-1
V: TRBV18
D: TRBD2
size: few
DNA: TGTGCCAGCTCACCCGGGGCTAGCGGGAGCAATGAGCAGTTCTTC
CDR3: CASSPGASGSNEQFF

J: TRBJ1-4
V: TRBV6-5
D: .
size: .
DNA: TGTGCCAGCAGTACACACGCAACTAATGAAAAACTGTTTTTT
CDR3: CASSTHATNEKLFF

J: TRBJ1-5
V: TRBV18
D: .
size: .
DNA: TGTGCCAGCTCACCAGCGGACTTTGGCAATCAGCCCCAGCATTTT
CDR3: CASSPADFGNQPQHF

J: TRBJ2-2
V: TRBV5-4
D: .
size: .
DNA: TGTGCCAGCAGCTTGGGTACAAACGCGAACACCGGGGAGCTGTTTTTT
CDR3: CASSLGTNANTGELFF

J: TRBJ2-5
V: TRBV18
D: .
size: once
DNA: TGTGCCAGCTCACCGAACAGCTTGCAAGAGACCCAGTACTTC
CDR3: CASSPNSLQETQYF

J: TRBJ1-5
V: TRBV28
D: .
size: .
DNA: TGTGCCAGCAGTTTATTCGGGGGGCGCGGTCAGCCCCAGCATTTT
CDR3: CASSLFGGRGQPQHF

J: TRBJ1-4
V: TRBV6-5
D: .
size: .
DNA: TGTGCCAGCAGCAAAAATGAAAAACTGTTTTTT
CDR3: CASSKNEKLFF

J: TRBJ2-5
V: TRBV28
D: TRBD2
size: .
DNA: TGTGCCAGCAGTTTATTCCCGTCGGGTAGCGGGAATCAAGAGACCCAGTACTTC
CDR3: CASSLFPSGSGNQETQYF

J: TRBJ1-2
V: TRBV6-5
D: .
size: .
DNA: TGTGCCAGCAGTTACTCGACGGGCTATGGCTACACCTTC
CDR3: CASSYSTGYGYTF

J: TRBJ2-1
V: TRBV7-2
D: .
size: .
DNA: TGTGCCAGCAGCTTAGAGGCGGTCGGAGCGCGGCACTCTTACAATGAGCAGTTCTTC
CDR3: CASSLEAVGARHSYNEQFF

J: TRBJ1-5
V: TRBV11-2
D: .
size: few
DNA: TGTGCCAGCAGCGGAGGGCTCAATCAGCCCCAGCATTTT
CDR3: CASSGGLNQPQHF

J: TRBJ2-4
V: TRBV4-1
D: TRBD2
size: .
DNA: TGCGCCAGCAGCCAAGGCAGACTAGCGCGGGGGGCCAAAAACATTCAGTACTTC
CDR3: CASSQGRLARGAKNIQYF

J: TRBJ2-2
V: TRBV15
D: TRBD2
size: .
DNA: TGTGCCACCAGCAGAGGGCCCGTCGGAGCGGGAGGGGCCACCGGGGAGCTGTTTTTT
CDR3: CATSRGPVGAGGATGELFF

J: TRBJ2-7
V: TRBV28
D: .
size: once
DNA: TGTGCCAGCACTACGCTCGGGGGAGGGCAGTACTTC
CDR3: CASTTLGGGQYF

J: TRBJ2-7
V: TRBV7-9
D: TRBD2
size: .
DNA: TGTGCCAGCAGCTTACTAGCGGGAGGCCCTGGTCGCGAGCAGTACTTC
CDR3: CASSLLAGGPGREQYF

J: TRBJ2-2
V: TRBV27
D: .
size: .
DNA: TGTGCCTCCCAGGTTACGAACACCGGGGAGCTGTTTTTT
CDR3: CASQVTNTGELFF

J: TRBJ2-7
V: TRBV4-3
D: .
size: .
DNA: TGCGCCAGCAGCCATAGCGCGGGTAACGGGGAGCAGTACTTC
CDR3: CASSHSAGNGEQYF

J: TRBJ2-7
V: TRBV20-1
D: TRBD1
size: .
DNA: TGCAGTGCACAGGGGGCTTACGAGCAGTACTTC
CDR3: CSAQGAYEQYF

J: TRBJ2-7
V: TRBV25-1
D: TRBD1
size: .
DNA: TGTGCCAGCAGTGAATACAAAGGGACAGGGACGAACGAGCAGTACTTC
CDR3: CASSEYKGTGTNEQYF

J: TRBJ1-2
V: TRBV19
D: .
size: .
DNA: TGTGCCAGCTCAACTACAGGATCCTATGGCTACACCTTC
CDR3: CASSTTGSYGYTF

J: TRBJ1-5
V: TRBV28
D: .
size: .
DNA: TGTGCCAGCTCTAGGCGCTTTAGGAGCAATCAGCCCCAGCATTTT
CDR3: CASSRRFRSNQPQHF

J: TRBJ2-3
V: TRBV18
D: .
size: .
DNA: TGTGCCAGCTCAAAAGAGACTAGAGTCAATTCTGGTACGCAGTATTTT
CDR3: CASSKETRVNSGTQYF

J: TRBJ2-3
V: TRBV10-3
D: .
size: .
DNA: TGTGCCATCAGTGAGTCGGGGGGAACGCAGTATTTT
CDR3: CAISESGGTQYF

J: TRBJ2-4
V: TRBV7-2
D: .
size: .
DNA: TGTGCCAGCAGCAAGATAGAAAACATTCAGTACTTC
CDR3: CASSKIENIQYF

J: TRBJ2-7
V: TRBV7-2
D: .
size: .
DNA: TGTGCCAGCAGCTTATTTGTGCAGGGGCCCTACGAGCAGTACTTC
CDR3: CASSLFVQGPYEQYF

J: TRBJ2-7
V: TRBV4-3
D: .
size: .
DNA: TGCGCCAGCAGCCGGGGAAAGGACTCCTCCTACGAGCAGTACTTC
CDR3: CASSRGKDSSYEQYF

J: TRBJ2-7
V: TRBV9
D: TRBD1
size: .
DNA: TGTGCCAGCAGCCCCTGGGACAGGGTTTCCGAGCAGTACTTC
CDR3: CASSPWDRVSEQYF

J: TRBJ2-3
V: TRBV18
D: .
size: .
DNA: TGTGCCAGCTCACCCCTGTTCGGGGATACGCAGTATTTT
CDR3: CASSPLFGDTQYF

J: TRBJ2-1
V: TRBV11-2
D: TRBD2
size: .
DNA: TGTGCCAGCAGCTTAGTCGACCTAGCGGGAGGGGGGGGCAATGAGCAGTTCTTC
CDR3: CASSLVDLAGGGGNEQFF

J: TRBJ1-1
V: TRBV23-1
D: TRBD1
size: .
DNA: TGCGCCAGCAGTCATTACAGGGGGCTCGCTGAAGCTTTCTTT
CDR3: CASSHYRGLAEAFF

J: TRBJ2-1
V: TRBV6-6
D: TRBD2
size: .
DNA: TGTGCCAGCAGTTACCGTGGACTAGATAGCTACAATGAGCAGTTCTTC
CDR3: CASSYRGLDSYNEQFF

J: TRBJ2-6
V: TRBV4-3
D: .
size: .
DNA: TGCGCCAGCAGCCGGGACACCTCGACTGGGGCCAACGTCCTGACTTTC
CDR3: CASSRDTSTGANVLTF

J: TRBJ2-1
V: TRBV11-3
D: .
size: .
DNA: TGTGCCAGCAGCCTAGCCCCGTTGAATGAGCAGTTCTTC
CDR3: CASSLAPLNEQFF

J: TRBJ2-4
V: TRBV18
D: TRBD2
size: once
DNA: TGTGCCAGCTCCCCCACTAGCGGGAGCCTAGCCAAAAACATTCAGTACTTC
CDR3: CASSPTSGSLAKNIQYF

J: TRBJ2-3
V: TRBV7-9
D: TRBD2
size: .
DNA: TGTGCCAGCAGGGGACTAGCGGGCAAGGTGGGGAGCACAGATACGCAGTATTTT
CDR3: CASRGLAGKVGSTDTQYF

J: TRBJ1-2
V: TRBV28
D: TRBD1
size: .
DNA: TGTGCCAGCACCGTACAGGGGAGCGAAGGCTACACCTTC
CDR3: CASTVQGSEGYTF

J: TRBJ2-5
V: TRBV2
D: .
size: .
DNA: TGTGCCACCATGAAAAGGATAGCGGAAGAGACCCAGTACTTC
CDR3: CATMKRIAEETQYF

J: TRBJ1-5
V: TRBV6-5
D: .
size: .
DNA: TGTGCCAGCAGTAGAACCACTGGAGGTCAGCCCCAGCATTTT
CDR3: CASSRTTGGQPQHF

J: TRBJ2-2
V: TRBV5-1
D: .
size: .
DNA: TGCGCCAGCAGCTTACCAACAGGAACCGGGGAGCTGTTTTTT
CDR3: CASSLPTGTGELFF

J: TRBJ2-1
V: TRBV27
D: .
size: .
DNA: TGTGCCAGCAGTTTAAGAAGGACTGACAATGAGCAGTTCTTC
CDR3: CASSLRRTDNEQFF

J: TRBJ2-2
V: TRBV27
D: TRBD2
size: few
DNA: TGTGCCAGCAGCCGGACTAGCGTGAACACCGGGGAGCTGTTTTTT
CDR3: CASSRTSVNTGELFF

J: TRBJ2-1
V: TRBV27
D: TRBD2
size: .
DNA: TGTGCCAGCAGTCAAGGGACTAGCGGGAGGGGCAATGAGCAGTTCTTC
CDR3: CASSQGTSGRGNEQFF

J: TRBJ2-3
V: TRBV4-3
D: TRBD1
size: .
DNA: TGCGCCAGCAGCCTGACAGGGGGAAGCACAGATACGCAGTATTTT
CDR3: CASSLTGGSTDTQYF

J: TRBJ2-3
V: TRBV12-5
D: .
size: .
DNA: TGTGCTAGTGGTTTGGCCCCCGCGGGATCAACGCAGTATTTT
CDR3: CASGLAPAGSTQYF

J: TRBJ2-1
V: TRBV28
D: TRBD2
size: .
DNA: TGTGCCAGCAGGCTCCCCGGGAGGGGACTAGCGGGAGGGGACAATGAGCAGTTCTTC
CDR3: CASRLPGRGLAGGDNEQFF

J: TRBJ2-7
V: TRBV5-1
D: TRBD1
size: .
DNA: TGCGCCAGCAGCTCCCCCGGGACAGGAACCTACGAGCAGTACTTC
CDR3: CASSSPGTGTYEQYF